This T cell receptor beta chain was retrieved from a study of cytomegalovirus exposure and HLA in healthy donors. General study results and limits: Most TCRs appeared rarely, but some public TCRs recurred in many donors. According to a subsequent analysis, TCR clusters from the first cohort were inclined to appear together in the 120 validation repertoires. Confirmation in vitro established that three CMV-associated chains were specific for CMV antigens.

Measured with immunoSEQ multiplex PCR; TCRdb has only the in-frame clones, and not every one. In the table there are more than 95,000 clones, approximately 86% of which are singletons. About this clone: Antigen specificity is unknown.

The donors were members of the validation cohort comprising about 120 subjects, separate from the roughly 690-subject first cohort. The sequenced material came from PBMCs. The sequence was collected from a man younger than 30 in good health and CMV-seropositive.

CDR3 nucleotides: TGTGCCAGCAGTTACAACTCCCCCAGGGGCGCTAACACCGGGGAGCTGTTTTTT. It codes for CASSYNSPRGANTGELFF. The genes are TRBV2 and TRBJ2-2, with a possible D match to TRBD1 (6 bases). Germline V gene lookup returns CDR1 SNHLY and CDR2 FYNNEI. The CDR3 covers 18 residues. The V and J ends lost 5 bases and 2 bases respectively, with 21 bases between them.